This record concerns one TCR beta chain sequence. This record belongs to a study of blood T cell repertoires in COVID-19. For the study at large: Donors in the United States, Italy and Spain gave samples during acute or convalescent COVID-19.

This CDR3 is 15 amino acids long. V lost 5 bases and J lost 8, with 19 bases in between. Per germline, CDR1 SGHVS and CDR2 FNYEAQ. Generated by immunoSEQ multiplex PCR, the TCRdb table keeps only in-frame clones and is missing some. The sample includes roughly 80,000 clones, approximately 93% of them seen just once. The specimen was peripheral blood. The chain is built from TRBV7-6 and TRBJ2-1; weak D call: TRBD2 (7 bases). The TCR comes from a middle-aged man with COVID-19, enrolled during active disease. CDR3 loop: CASSIEGGGGYEQFF. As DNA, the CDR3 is TGTGCCAGCAGCATTGAGGGGGGAGGGGGATATGAGCAGTTCTTC.